This T cell receptor (beta chain) was recorded in a study of T cells in Graves' hyperthyroidism and ophthalmopathy. This CDR3 has 14 amino acids. The V and J ends lost 0 bases and 5 bases respectively, with 12 bases between them. The V gene's germline CDR1 is DFQATT and CDR2 SNEGSKA (reference sequence). The sample holds many counts of this clonotype. The antigen is unknown. Whole-study findings and limits: Onset of ophthalmopathy came a median roughly 6.9 months after the model predicted it. Among thyroid clonotypes expanded above 0.001, most also appeared in blood.

Amplification yielded TCR beta CDR3 regions, with RNA transcripts as the source. HTBI primers were the set used in a first-round RT-PCR of the TCR CDR3. TCRdb fed the multiplex PCR reads into MiXCR, producing one record per CDR3 protein. The sample records 550,000 to 800,000 distinct CDR3 sequences, roughly 17% being singletons. Source material: blood. The sequence was obtained from a man over 45 with Graves' hyperthyroidism. This chain links TRBV20-1 with TRBJ2-3, with D perhaps TRBD2 (6 bases). The DNA of the CDR3 is TGCAGTGCTAGAGAGGAGGGATTGTTAGATACGCAGTATTTT. Its translation is CSAREEGLLDTQYF.